Sequencing of this T cell receptor (beta chain) was carried out in a study of beta chain features in type 1 diabetes. Study-level results: Relative to healthy donors, patients appeared to have naive, central memory and Treg TCRB repertoires that were more similar. People with Type 1 diabetes carried modestly yet significantly shorter TCRB CDR3s in all four CD4+ subsets. Still unanswered here is whether HLA type influences TCRB rearrangement.

Expressed TCRB transcripts were sequenced because the entire RNA isolate underwent reverse transcription. The table came from immunoSEQ multiplex PCR; TCRdb's copy has only in-frame clones and leaves some out. The sample yields about 120,000 clones, about a sixth seen once. CDR3 length equals 15 residues. CDR1 ENHRY and CDR2 SYGVKD come from the germline V gene. V lost 4 bases and J lost 5; bases outside the gene matches: 5. A note on this clone: No antigen is known for it.

Sequenced material: central memory CD4+ T cells from blood. The clonotype originates from a man aged 25 to 45 with type 1 diabetes. This rearrangement joins TRBV10-3 to TRBJ2-7, with 13 bases lining up with TRBD2. The CDR3 nucleotides read TGTGCCATCAGTGGGCCCGGGACTAGCGGGGACGAGCAGTACTTC. It encodes CAISGPGTSGDEQYF.